The sequence of this T cell receptor (beta chain) was determined in a study of T cell responses to AZD1222 COVID-19 vaccine. This table comes from immunoSEQ multiplex PCR, and its TCRdb copy is limited to in-frame clones, with some not included. The table shows around 140,000 clones, with 80% to 95% occurring only once. Germline V gives CDR1 SGHTA, CDR2 FQGNSA. This CDR3 is 13 amino acids long. V lost 5 bases, J lost 6 bases, and 14 bases lay in between. This chain connects TRBV7-2 to TRBJ2-7; D is possibly TRBD1 (6 bases). The sequence derives from an adult in good health. This specimen was peripheral blood, taken on day 0 of AZD1222 vaccination. The CDR3 loop is CASSLGQLSEQYF. Here the CDR3 DNA reads TGTGCCAGCAGCCTCGGACAGTTGAGCGAGCAGTACTTC.